Listed below are T cell receptor beta chains from one sample, sequenced in a study of shared clonotypes between healthy human individuals. TCRdb keeps only in-frame clones here, not all; method: immunoSEQ multiplex PCR. The sample yields hundreds of thousands of clones, around three quarters seen once. Sample: memory CD4+ T cells sorted from blood. These TCRs come from a woman aged 25 to 39 in good health. Each CDR3 is given with its conserved first and last residue. Each record gives: clone size, V gene, J gene, D gene, CDR3 DNA, CDR3 protein. The D gene is left open where the match is weak. Only part of the rows carry a size: once, few, many, or a class if the clone is expanded.

>NA|TRBV7-2|TRBJ2-7|TRBD2
TGTGCCAGCAGCTTAGTGTGGGCGGGAGGGCGTCGTAAGGACGAGCAGTACTTC
CASSLVWAGGRRKDEQYF
>NA|TRBV2|TRBJ1-4|NA
TGTGCCAGCAGTGCACAGACCAATGAAAAACTGTTTTTT
CASSAQTNEKLFF
>once|TRBV18|TRBJ1-1|NA
TGTGCCAGCTCACCAGGGCACGGGAACACTGAAGCTTTCTTT
CASSPGHGNTEAFF
>NA|TRBV28|TRBJ2-3|TRBD1
TGTGCCAGCAGTACCCTGACAGGGAGAAGCACAGATACGCAGTATTTT
CASSTLTGRSTDTQYF
>once|TRBV5-1|TRBJ2-5|NA
TGCGCCAGCAGCTTGTGGCCAGGACAAGAGACCCAGTACTTC
CASSLWPGQETQYF
>once|TRBV28|TRBJ2-2|TRBD1
TGTGCCAGTGACAGGGGCGTGAACACCGGGGAGCTGTTTTTT
CASDRGVNTGELFF
>NA|TRBV6-1|TRBJ1-1|NA
TGTGCCAGCAGTGAAGGAAGTTTTGTGGGGAACACTGAAGCTTTCTTT
CASSEGSFVGNTEAFF
>NA|TRBV28|TRBJ2-7|NA
TGTGCCAGCAGTACACTAGGAAGGGACTCCTACGAGCAGTACTTC
CASSTLGRDSYEQYF
>NA|TRBV6-1|TRBJ2-2|NA
TGTGCCAGCAGTGAACTGGGAACGAGCACCGGGGAGCTGTTTTTT
CASSELGTSTGELFF
>NA|TRBV14|TRBJ2-7|NA
TGTGCCAGCAGCCTGGGGGGCGGCGAGCAGTACTTC
CASSLGGGEQYF
>NA|TRBV5-4|TRBJ2-3|NA
TGTGCCAGCAGCACTGGGACCACTAGCACAGATACGCAGTATTTT
CASSTGTTSTDTQYF
>NA|TRBV10-2|TRBJ2-7|NA
TGCGCCAGCAGGTACTCCTACGAGCAGTACTTC
CASRYSYEQYF
>NA|TRBV29-1|TRBJ2-1|NA
TGCAGCGCCGATGACGACTACAATGAGCAGTTCTTC
CSADDDYNEQFF
>NA|TRBV19|TRBJ1-4|TRBD1
TGTGCCAGTAGTTCTGGCAGGGGGCTTCTGGCTAATGAAAAACTGTTTTTT
CASSSGRGLLANEKLFF